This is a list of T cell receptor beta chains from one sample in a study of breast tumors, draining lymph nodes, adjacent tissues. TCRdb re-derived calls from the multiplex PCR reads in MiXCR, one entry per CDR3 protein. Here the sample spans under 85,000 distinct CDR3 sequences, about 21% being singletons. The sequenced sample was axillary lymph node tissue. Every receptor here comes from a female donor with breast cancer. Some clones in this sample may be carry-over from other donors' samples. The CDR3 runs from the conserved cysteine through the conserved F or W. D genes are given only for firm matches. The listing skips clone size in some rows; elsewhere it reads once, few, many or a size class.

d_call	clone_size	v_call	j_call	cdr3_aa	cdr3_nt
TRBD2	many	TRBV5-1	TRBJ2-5	CASSSLVRAGGQETQYF	TGCGCCAGCAGCTCCCTGGTACGGGCGGGAGGCCAAGAGACCCAGTACTTC
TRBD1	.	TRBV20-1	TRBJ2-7	CSAVVMGQGAGEQYF	TGCAGTGCTGTTGTGATGGGACAGGGGGCCGGCGAGCAGTACTTC
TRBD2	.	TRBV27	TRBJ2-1	CASSPRLAGGSYTYNEQFF	TGTGCCAGCAGTCCAAGACTAGCGGGAGGCTCTTATACCTACAATGAGCAGTTCTTC
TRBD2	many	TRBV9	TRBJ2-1	CASSVASLAYNEQFF	TGTGCCAGCAGCGTAGCTTCACTAGCGTACAATGAGCAGTTCTTC
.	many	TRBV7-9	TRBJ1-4	CASSFGGYEKLFF	TGTGCCAGCAGCTTCGGGGGCTATGAAAAACTGTTTTTT
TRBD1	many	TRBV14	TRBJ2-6	CASSPGQGRSGANVLTF	TGTGCCAGCAGCCCCGGACAGGGTCGCTCTGGGGCCAACGTCCTGACTTTC
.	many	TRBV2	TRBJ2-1	CASGISYNEQFF	TGTGCCAGCGGGATTTCCTACAATGAGCAGTTCTTC
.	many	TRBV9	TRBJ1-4	CASSVGAQWGREKLFF	TGTGCCAGCAGCGTAGGGGCCCAGTGGGGACGGGAAAAACTGTTTTTT
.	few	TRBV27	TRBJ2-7	CASSRPGANPGEQYF	TGTGCCAGCAGTCGCCCCGGGGCTAACCCGGGCGAGCAGTACTTC
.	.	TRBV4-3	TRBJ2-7	CTSSPGHHSYERYF	TGCACCAGCAGCCCGGGGCACCACTCCTACGAGCGGTACTTC
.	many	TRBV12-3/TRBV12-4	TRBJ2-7	CASSFSDEQYF	TGTGCCAGCAGTTTTTCCGACGAGCAGTACTTC
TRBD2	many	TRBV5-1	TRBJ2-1	CASSTGLAGDEQFF	TGCGCCAGCAGCACGGGACTAGCGGGAGATGAGCAGTTCTTC
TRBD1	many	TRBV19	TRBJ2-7	CASSTPRDRGHEQYF	TGTGCCAGTAGTACCCCCCGGGACAGGGGGCACGAGCAGTACTTC
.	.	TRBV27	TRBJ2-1	CASSLSREPYNEQFF	TGTGCCAGCAGTTTATCTCGGGAGCCCTACAATGAGCAGTTCTTC
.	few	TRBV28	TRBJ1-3	CASSPFPGRLSGNTIYF	TGTGCCAGCAGTCCCTTCCCGGGACGACTCTCTGGAAACACCATATATTTT
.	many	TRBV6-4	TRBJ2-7	CASSGRSGDAYEQYF	TGTGCCAGCAGCGGACGTTCCGGAGACGCCTACGAGCAGTACTTC
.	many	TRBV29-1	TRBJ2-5	CSVNDWRETQYF	TGCAGCGTCAACGACTGGAGAGAGACCCAGTACTTC
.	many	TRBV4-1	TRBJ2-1	CASSQDPGGGGFNEQFF	TGCGCCAGCAGCCAAGATCCAGGGGGAGGGGGGTTTAATGAGCAGTTCTTC
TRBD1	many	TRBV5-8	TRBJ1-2	CASSLVARGLGYTF	TGTGCCAGCAGCTTGGTCGCCAGGGGGCTCGGCTACACCTTC
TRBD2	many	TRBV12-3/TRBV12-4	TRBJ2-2	CASSLGLAGGSGELFF	TGTGCCAGCAGTTTAGGACTAGCGGGAGGGTCCGGGGAGCTGTTTTTT
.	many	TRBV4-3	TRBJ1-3	CASSQLGGGSGNTIYF	TGCGCCAGCAGCCAGCTGGGGGGGGGCAGTGGAAACACCATATATTTT
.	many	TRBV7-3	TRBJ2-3	CASSLRDSTDTQYF	TGTGCCAGCAGCTTACGGGATAGCACAGATACGCAGTATTTT
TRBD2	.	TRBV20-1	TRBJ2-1	CSARGPRLAGGEERFF	TGCAGTGCAAGAGGTCCCAGACTAGCGGGAGGTGAAGAGCGGTTCTTC